These 26 T cell receptor beta chains were all obtained from the same sample, sequenced in a study of post-analysis software for immune sequencing data. Sequencing libraries made from TCR beta cDNA carried unique molecular identifiers. A single record per CDR3 protein comes from TCRdb applying MiXCR to the PCR reads. The data contain about 430,000 distinct CDR3 sequences, less than 40% of them singletons. These receptors' targets are unknown. Study-wide results and limits: Higher frequency in patients than in controls was seen for roughly five TRBV segments, with TRBV5-6, TRBV5-1 and TRBV20-1 among them.

The sample comprised blood. The receptors come from a girl aged 2 to 9 with multiple sclerosis.

A remark on this clonotype: The junction departs from the called germline gene at one end, perhaps through a read error. This chain links TRBV20-1 with TRBJ1-2; D gene ambiguous. Germline CDR1 DFQATT, CDR2 SNEGSKA (reference sequence). This CDR3 is built from 13 residues. Here the CDR3 reads CSARDAENYGYTF. The CDR3 DNA reads TGCAGTGCTAGAGATGCCGAGAACTATGGCTACACTTTC.

This clonotype was seen ten or more times. The chain recombines TRBV9 with TRBJ2-7, with D perhaps matching TRBD2 (6 bases). Trimming left V 0 bases short and J 1 base short, with 11 bases between. Germline-derived CDR1 and CDR2 are SGDLS and YYNGEE. The CDR3 is 15 amino acids. Written as DNA, the CDR3 is TGTGCCAGCAGCGTAGGTAGGACTACATCCTACGAGCAGTACTTC. As protein: CASSVGRTTSYEQYF.

Only a few counts were recorded for this clonotype. The rearrangement joins TRBV7-2 to TRBJ2-5; TRBD2 matches 12 bases. Germline V gives CDR1 SGHTA, CDR2 FQGNSA. CDR3 size: 16 residues. V lost 4 bases and J lost 1; bases outside the gene matches: 4. The CDR3 DNA reads TGTGCCAGCAGCTCGGGACTAGCGGGTTCCCAAGAGACCCAGTACTTC. Its translation: CASSSGLAGSQETQYF.

The rearrangement joins TRBV6-6 to TRBJ1-1; D might be TRBD1 (5 bases). There are 14 residues in the CDR3. The V gene lost 4 bases and the J gene lost 1 base, with 10 bases spanning the gap. CDR1 is MNHNY and CDR2 is SVGAGI in the germline V gene (reference sequence). CDR3 residues: CASSWQGRNTEAFF. CDR3 nucleotides: TGTGCCAGCAGTTGGCAGGGCAGGAACACTGAAGCTTTCTTT.

V is TRBV20-1 and J is TRBJ1-2; perhaps TRBD1 as D (5 bases). The CDR3 is made up of 14 amino acids. Germline lookup yields CDR1 DFQATT and CDR2 SNEGSKA (reference sequence). Trimming left V 2 bases short and J 5 bases short, with 15 bases between. CDR3 bases: TGCAGTGCTAGACCCTCCAGGGAGTTATATGGCTACACCTTC. Encoded protein: CSARPSRELYGYTF.

This clonotype showed up just a few times. V usage is TRBV29-1 and J usage is TRBJ1-2, with D possibly TRBD1 on 6 matching bases. Per the germline V gene, CDR1 is SQVTM and CDR2 is ANQGSEA. The germline V and J ends were trimmed by 7 bases and 8 bases, with 11 bases remaining between them. CDR3 length equals 10 residues. The CDR3 region is CSARQEGYTF. CDR3 bases: TGCAGCGCCCGACAGGAGGGCTACACCTTC.

This clonotype appeared many times. J is TRBJ1-2 and V is TRBV7-2; the D gene is possibly TRBD1 (5 bases). This CDR3 has 13 amino acids. Germline CDR1 reads SGHTA; CDR2 reads FQGNSA. Trimming stripped 3 bases from V and 5 bases from J, with 10 bases between. The CDR3 DNA sequence: TGTGCCAGCAGCTTGACAGAGCAATATGGCTACACCTTC. Encoded protein: CASSLTEQYGYTF.

The chain is built from TRBV12-5 and TRBJ2-7; a weak D match, TRBD1 (6 bases). The germline V and J ends were trimmed by 9 bases and 3 bases, with 12 bases remaining between them. Germline V gene data show CDR1 as LGHNT and CDR2 as FRNRAP. The CDR3 runs 12 residues. This CDR3 is CASSTGRYEQYF. CDR3 DNA sequence: TGTGCTAGCTCCACAGGGCGCTACGAGCAGTACTTC.

The CDR3 nucleotides are TGTGCCAGCAGCGACTCGGACAGGGGGACCTACAATGAGCAGTTCTTC. Translated, it gives CASSDSDRGTYNEQFF. This sequence joins TRBV7-9 and TRBJ2-1, with TRBD1 matching over 10 bases. CDR3 length: 16 residues. The germline V gene encodes CDR1 SEHNR and CDR2 FQNEAQ (reference sequence). J was trimmed by 2 bases and V by 5 bases; bases with no gene match: 6.

The chain carries TRBV10-1 and TRBJ2-1; 11 bases agree with TRBD2. Germline V gene data show CDR1 as WNHNN and CDR2 as SYGVQD (reference sequence). The CDR3 sequence is 15 residues long. With 5 bases clipped from V and 4 bases from J, the junction kept 4 bases outside the gene matches. The CDR3 coding sequence is TGCGCCAGCAGTAAGAGGACTAGCGGGTACAATGAGCAGTTCTTC. It translates to CASSKRTSGYNEQFF.

This clonotype was seen more than once but under ten times. The rearrangement joins TRBV7-2 to TRBJ2-5; D not certain. Between the trimmed V and J ends, which lost 6 bases and 4 bases, there was a span of 21 bases. The CDR3 runs 16 residues. Germline V gene lookup returns CDR1 SGHTA and CDR2 FQGNSA. The chain's CDR3 is CASSLGSPVIPETQYF. CDR3 nucleotide sequence: TGTGCCAGCAGTTTGGGGTCCCCCGTTATCCCAGAGACCCAGTACTTC.

The chain couples TRBV20-1 to TRBJ2-5, with D perhaps being TRBD1 or TRBD2 (5 bases each). Germline CDR1 reads DFQATT; CDR2 reads SNEGSKA (reference sequence). V was pared by 5 bases and J by 5 bases, with 12 bases between. The CDR3 runs to 12 residues. The CDR3 spells CSAALWGETQYF. DNA for the CDR3: TGCAGTGCTGCCCTTTGGGGGGAGACCCAGTACTTC.

V and J are TRBV5-1 and TRBJ2-2, with 9 positions matching TRBD2. Germline V gene sequence: CDR1 SGHRS, CDR2 YFSETQ. This CDR3 is 15 amino acids long. The ends lost 3 bases at V and 5 bases at J; junction bases unmatched: 5. The CDR3 protein is CASSSPAGGTGELFF. The CDR3 bases are TGCGCCAGCAGCTCCCCAGCGGGGGGTACCGGGGAGCTGTTTTTT.

This sequence joins TRBV28 and TRBJ1-2, with D unclear. Germline assignment: CDR1 MDHEN and CDR2 SYDVKM. This CDR3 is built from 13 residues. Trimming stripped 5 bases from V and 8 bases from J, with 15 bases between. CDR3 coding DNA: TGTGCCAGCAGTCCCCTCCGGGGTAACGGCTACACCTTC. It codes for CASSPLRGNGYTF.

Note on this clonotype: The junction does not match germline at one end; this may be a read error. This sequence joins TRBV20-1 and TRBJ2-1; 8 bases are shared with TRBD2. The CDR3 is 15 residues long. From germline, CDR1 is DFQATT and CDR2 SNEGSKA (reference sequence). The CDR3 here is CSARDAAGAYNEQFF. The CDR3 coding sequence is TGTAGTGCTAGAGATGCAGCGGGAGCCTACAATGAGCAGTTCTTC.

The rearrangement links TRBV29-1 to TRBJ2-1; 7 positions match TRBD2. The CDR3 length is 13 residues. V lost 6 bases to trimming and J lost 6 bases; unmatched junction nucleotides: 8. The germline V gene encodes CDR1 SQVTM and CDR2 ANQGSEA. CDR3 in amino acids: CSVWSSGSNEQFF. Written as DNA, the CDR3 is TGCAGCGTCTGGAGTAGCGGGTCCAATGAGCAGTTCTTC.

This clonotype was picked up a small number of times. V usage is TRBV20-1 and J usage is TRBJ1-2, with D tentatively TRBD1 (5 bases). The CDR3 runs 11 residues. CDR1 DFQATT and CDR2 SNEGSKA come from the germline V gene (reference sequence). V was shortened by 6 bases and J by 7 bases, with 12 bases between the two germline ends. CDR3 nucleotide sequence: TGCAGTGCGGCTTTGAGGGGTGGCTACACCTTC. Protein sequence: CSAALRGGYTF.

This clonotype appeared a single time. A read error may produce the germline difference seen at one junction end. The chain's CDR3 is CASTTAGTGSNSPLYF. The CDR3 DNA sequence: TGTGCCAGCACCACGGCCGGGACAGGGAGTAATTCACCCCTCTACTTT. The gene calls are TRBV28 and TRBJ1-6; 9 bases agree with TRBD1. Germline lookup yields CDR1 MDHEN and CDR2 SYDVKM. This CDR3 is built from 16 residues.

Points on this clonotype: One end of the junction fails to match germline, which may point to a read error. V and J are TRBV6-6 and TRBJ2-3; D is undetermined. The germline V gene has CDR1 MNHNY and CDR2 SVGAGI (reference sequence). This CDR3 comprises 15 residues. The chain's CDR3 is CANSSPSLYTDTQYF. The CDR3 coding sequence is TGTGCCAACAGTTCCCCGAGTCTCTACACAGATACGCAGTATTTT.

This clonotype was detected only a few times. This rearrangement joins TRBV29-1 to TRBJ2-5, with D perhaps being TRBD1 or TRBD2 (5 bases each). This CDR3 spans 15 amino acids. V was pared by 1 base and J by 4 bases, with 16 bases between. Germline V gives CDR1 SQVTM, CDR2 ANQGSEA. The CDR3 sequence is CSVEGGSRVPETQYF. As DNA, the CDR3 is TGCAGCGTTGAAGGGGGGAGTAGGGTCCCAGAGACCCAGTACTTC.

The chain links TRBV15 to TRBJ2-5, with TRBD2 matching 12 bases. CDR1 and CDR2 (germline): LNHNV, YYDKDF (reference sequence). CDR3 length: 16 amino acids. With V trimmed by 3 bases and J by 1 base, 3 bases remained unmatched. The CDR3 loop is CATSSWTSGAQETQYF. The CDR3 nucleotides read TGTGCCACCAGCAGCTGGACTAGCGGGGCCCAAGAGACCCAGTACTTC. The whole variable domain, filled in from reference TRBV15 and TRBJ2-5, reads DAMVIQNPRYQVTQFGKPVTLSCSQTLNHNVMYWYQQKSSQAPKLLFHYYDKDFNNEADTPDNFQSRRPNTSFCFLDIRSPGLGDTAMYLCATSSWTSGAQETQYFGPGTRLLVL.

This chain connects TRBV6-2 or TRBV6-3 to TRBJ1-5; D gene uncertain. Germline V gene data show CDR1 as MNHEY and CDR2 as SVGEGT. Between the trimmed V and J ends, which lost 6 bases and 3 bases, there was a span of 12 bases. CDR3 size: 14 residues. The CDR3 loop reads CASSSIGNNQPQHF. CDR3 coding DNA: TGTGCCAGCAGCTCCATAGGGAACAATCAGCCCCAGCATTTT.

This clonotype was counted between two and nine times. The chain is built from TRBV7-6 and TRBJ1-4; 9 nucleotides match TRBD1. The CDR3 runs 14 residues. Trimming took 5 bases from V and 7 from J; bases not matched to a gene: 5. Germline CDR1 is SGHVS and CDR2 is FNYEAQ. CDR3 region: CASSQDRGGEKLFF. The CDR3 coding sequence is TGTGCCAGCAGCCAGGACAGGGGTGGTGAAAAACTGTTTTTT.

With regard to this clonotype: The junction differs from germline at one of its ends, possibly a read error. The chain recombines TRBV10-3 with TRBJ2-5, with a weak D call TRBD2 (5 bases). The CDR3 sequence is 14 residues long. The germline V gene has CDR1 ENHRY and CDR2 SYGVKD. The CDR3 reads CAISDLALQDTQYF. CDR3 in DNA: TGTGCCATCAGTGACCTAGCTCTACAAGACACCCAGTACTTC.

The CDR3 DNA reads as TGCGCCAGCAGTAACGGACGGTATGGCTACACCTTC. The encoded protein is CASSNGRYGYTF. This rearrangement joins TRBV10-2 to TRBJ1-2; D is undetermined. The germline CDR1 and CDR2 sequences are WSHSY and SAAADI. The V end lost 5 bases, the J end lost 5 bases, and 9 bases lay between the germline ends. The length of the CDR3 is 12 residues.

For this clonotype: The germline gene is not matched at one end of the junction; a read error may be the cause. The CDR3 DNA is TGTACCAGCAGCCCCCAACTAGCGCCAGATACGCAGTATTTT. Its protein is CTSSPQLAPDTQYF. The gene calls are TRBV6-5 and TRBJ2-3, with 7 positions matching TRBD2. The CDR3 runs to 14 residues. The V gene's germline CDR1 is MNHEY and CDR2 SVGAGI.